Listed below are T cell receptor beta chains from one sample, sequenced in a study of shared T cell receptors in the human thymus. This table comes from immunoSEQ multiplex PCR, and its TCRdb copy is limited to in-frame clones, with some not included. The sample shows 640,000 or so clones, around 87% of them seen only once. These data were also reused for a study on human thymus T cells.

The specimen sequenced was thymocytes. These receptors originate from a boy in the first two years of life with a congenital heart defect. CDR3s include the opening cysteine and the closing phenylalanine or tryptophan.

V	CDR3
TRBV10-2	CASIGVTGTEAFF
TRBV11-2	CASSSGTSGRLGNEQFF
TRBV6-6	CASSSTTGPFNQPQHF
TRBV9	CASSETLRDREYNEQFF
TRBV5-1	CASSFRSGGAVETQYF
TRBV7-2	CASSLGHGTDQETQYF
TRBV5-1	CASRSADRGANEKLFF
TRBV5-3	CARSLADRALASYEQYF
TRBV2	CASSSEAWGEDTEAFF
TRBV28	CASIGGRDVFNSNQPQHF
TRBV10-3	CAISATRQGVYGYTF
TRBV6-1	CASSSIQGMGYGYTF
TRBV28	CASSFSGQGGKNTEAFF
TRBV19	CASRGTGTGQFLDNEKLFF
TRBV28	CASSQGARGLEAFF
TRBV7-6	CASSLVEGDSDEQYF
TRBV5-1	CASRKGSGETQYF
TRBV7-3	CASSLRLAGGTGELFF